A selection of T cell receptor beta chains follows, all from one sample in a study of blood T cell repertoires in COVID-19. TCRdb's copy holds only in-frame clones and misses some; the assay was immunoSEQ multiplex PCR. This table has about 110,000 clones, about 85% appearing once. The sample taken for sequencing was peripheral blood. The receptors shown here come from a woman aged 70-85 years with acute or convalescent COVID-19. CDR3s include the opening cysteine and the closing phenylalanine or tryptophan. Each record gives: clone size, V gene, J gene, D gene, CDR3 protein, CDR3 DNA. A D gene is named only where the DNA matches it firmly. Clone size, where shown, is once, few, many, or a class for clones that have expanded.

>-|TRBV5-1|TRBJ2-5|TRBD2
CASSLAPIAGGGAGETQYF
TGCGCCAGCAGCTTGGCCCCTATAGCGGGGGGCGGGGCTGGAGAGACCCAGTACTTC
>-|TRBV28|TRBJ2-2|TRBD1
CASKEGQGATGELFF
TGTGCCAGCAAGGAGGGACAGGGGGCAACCGGGGAGCTGTTTTTT
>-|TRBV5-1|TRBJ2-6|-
CASRGLSGANVLTF
TGCGCCAGCAGGGGCCTCTCTGGGGCCAACGTCCTGACTTTC
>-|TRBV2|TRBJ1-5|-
CASREQDMVVEPQHF
TGTGCCAGCAGGGAACAGGACATGGTCGTAGAGCCCCAGCATTTT
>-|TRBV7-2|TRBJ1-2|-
CASSPNTKNYGYTF
TGTGCCAGCAGCCCAAACACGAAAAACTATGGCTACACCTTC
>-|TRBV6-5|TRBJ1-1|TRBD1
CASRPGQKNTEAFF
TGTGCCAGCAGGCCGGGACAGAAGAACACTGAAGCTTTCTTT
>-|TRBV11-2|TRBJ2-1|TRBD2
CASQVGQREFEQFF
TGTGCCAGCCAGGTCGGCCAGCGGGAGTTCGAGCAGTTCTTC
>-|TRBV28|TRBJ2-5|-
CASTVEGAEETQYF
TGTGCCAGCACCGTTGAAGGGGCAGAGGAGACCCAGTACTTC
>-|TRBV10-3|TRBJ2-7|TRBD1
CAISDGTGYEQYF
TGTGCCATCAGTGATGGGACAGGCTACGAGCAGTACTTC
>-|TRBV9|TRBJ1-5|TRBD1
CASSRTGEYSNQPQHF
TGTGCCAGCTCCCGGACAGGGGAATATAGCAATCAGCCCCAGCATTTT
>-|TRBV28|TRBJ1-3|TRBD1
CASSLPGGGNTIYF
TGTGCCAGCAGTTTGCCAGGGGGGGGAAACACCATATATTTT
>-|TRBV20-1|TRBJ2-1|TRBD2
CSARREYEQFF
TGCAGTGCTAGGCGGGAGTATGAGCAGTTCTTC
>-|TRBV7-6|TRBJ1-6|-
CASSLAGGSYNSPLHF
TGTGCCAGCAGCTTAGCGGGGGGCTCCTATAATTCACCCCTCCACTTT
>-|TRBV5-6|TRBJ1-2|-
CASSPTRANYGYTF
TGTGCCAGCAGCCCCACCCGAGCTAACTATGGCTACACCTTC
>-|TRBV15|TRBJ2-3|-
CATTSSLLAAGRDTQYF
TGTGCCACCACCTCTAGTTTGTTAGCGGCTGGGAGGGATACGCAGTATTTT
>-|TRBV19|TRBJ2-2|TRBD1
CASGTGLTGELFF
TGTGCCAGCGGGACAGGGCTAACCGGGGAGCTGTTTTTT
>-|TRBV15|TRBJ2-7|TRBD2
CATSRVGVGRGLSGRAGYEQYF
TGTGCCACCAGCAGAGTGGGTGTAGGGCGAGGGTTATCCGGGAGGGCCGGGTACGAGCAGTACTTC
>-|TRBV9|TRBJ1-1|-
CASSVVGGKAFF
TGTGCCAGCAGCGTAGTAGGAGGAAAAGCTTTCTTT
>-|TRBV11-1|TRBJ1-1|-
CASSPGGLNTEAFF
TGTGCCAGCAGCCCCGGGGGGTTGAACACTGAAGCTTTCTTT
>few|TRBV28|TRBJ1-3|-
CASRISGKGSGNTIYF
TGTGCCAGCCGCATCTCCGGGAAAGGGTCTGGAAACACCATATATTTT
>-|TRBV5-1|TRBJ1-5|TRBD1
CASSPEGTGREPQHF
TGCGCCAGCAGCCCGGAAGGGACAGGGCGTGAGCCCCAGCATTTT
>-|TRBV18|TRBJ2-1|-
CASSPPGQRRGGSYNEQFF
TGTGCCAGCTCACCACCTGGACAGCGAAGGGGGGGCTCCTACAATGAGCAGTTCTTC
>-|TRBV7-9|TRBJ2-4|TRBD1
CASSLTGSKNIQYF
TGTGCCAGCAGCTTGACAGGGTCCAAAAACATTCAGTACTTC
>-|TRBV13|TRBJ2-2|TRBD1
CASSYDRGRGGELFF
TGTGCCAGCAGCTACGACAGGGGGCGCGGCGGGGAGCTGTTTTTT
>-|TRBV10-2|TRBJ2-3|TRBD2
CASSATSGGYTPDTQYF
TGCGCCAGCAGTGCGACTAGCGGGGGTTATACCCCAGATACGCAGTATTTT
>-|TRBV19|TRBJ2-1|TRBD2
CATGGDEQFF
TGTGCCACTGGGGGGGATGAGCAGTTCTTC
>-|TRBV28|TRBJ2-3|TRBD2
CASSHSGSSDTQYF
TGTGCCAGCAGCCATAGCGGGAGTTCAGATACGCAGTATTTT
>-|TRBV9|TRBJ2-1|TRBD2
CASSPEGRGGRNEQFF
TGTGCCAGCAGCCCCGAGGGGCGGGGGGGCCGGAATGAGCAGTTCTTC